The 25 T cell receptor beta chains reported below all come from one sample, sequenced in a study of T cells in Graves' hyperthyroidism and ophthalmopathy. The source material, RNA transcripts, was used to amplify TCR beta CDR3 regions. First-round RT-PCR with HTBI primers amplified the TCR CDR3 region. TCRdb fed the multiplex PCR reads into MiXCR, producing one record per CDR3 protein. The table includes 530,000 or so distinct CDR3 sequences, about 15% detected once. Sequenced material: blood. The source is a woman younger than 30 with Graves' ophthalmopathy.

Concerning this clonotype: Given a much more abundant clone one base away, this may be a read error. This chain links TRBV6-1 with TRBJ2-1, with 10 nucleotides matching TRBD1. The CDR3 covers 15 residues. J was trimmed by 7 bases and V by 3 bases; bases with no gene match: 6. CDR1 MNHNS and CDR2 SASEGT come from the germline V gene. The CDR3 bases are TGTGCCAGCAGTGAGAGGGACAGGGGAATGAATGAGCAGTTCTTC. Its protein is CASSERDRGMNEQFF.

This clonotype was seen a few times. With a much larger clone just one base away, this may be a read error. This CDR3 is missing its conserved last phenylalanine or tryptophan, likely due to a read error. CDR3 bases: TGTGCCAGCACCACCCGCGGACAGGGATTAAGCGAGCAGTACCTC. Translating it yields CASTTRGQGLSEQYL. The rearrangement joins TRBV6-1 to TRBJ2-7, with TRBD1 matching 8 bases. The J segment lost 6 bases and the V segment lost 7 bases, leaving 14 bases of the junction unmatched. Germline lookup yields CDR1 MNHNS and CDR2 SASEGT. The CDR3 totals 15 residues.

This clonotype has just a few counts. The rearrangement joins TRBV3-1 to TRBJ2-7; 14 bases match TRBD2. The CDR3 totals 18 residues. V lost 2 bases, J lost 7 bases, and 13 bases stayed unmatched. Germline V gene lookup returns CDR1 LGHDT and CDR2 YNNKEL (reference sequence). The CDR3 reads CASSQNSGTSGSLREQYF. CDR3 bases: TGTGCCAGCAGCCAAAATAGCGGGACTAGCGGGAGTTTGCGAGAGCAGTACTTC.

J is TRBJ2-1 and V is TRBV6-9, with 7 nucleotides matching TRBD2. This CDR3 has 14 residues. J gave up 4 bases and V 4 bases, and 4 bases lay outside the gene matches. The germline gives CDR1 MNHGY, CDR2 SVAAGI. CDR3 sequence (DNA): TGTGCCAGCAGTTTTCATAGCGGGTACAATGAGCAGTTCTTC. Amino acid sequence: CASSFHSGYNEQFF.

This clonotype has at least ten counts. The V call is TRBV13, the J call TRBJ2-1, with D possibly matching TRBD2 (6 bases). With 4 bases removed from V and 6 bases from J, the gap between germline ends came to 10 bases. The CDR3 runs 13 residues. CDR1 is PRHDT and CDR2 is FYEKMQ in the germline V gene (reference sequence). The CDR3 DNA reads TGTGCCAGCAGCTCCGGGACTCCCAATGAGCAGTTCTTC. It specifies CASSSGTPNEQFF.

This clonotype was seen a few times. The chain is built from TRBV20-1 and TRBJ2-7; 11 bases match TRBD2. There are 15 residues in the CDR3. Looked up from germline, CDR1 is DFQATT and CDR2 is SNEGSKA (reference sequence). Unmatched junction bases numbered 9, after V lost 5 bases and J lost 3 bases. The DNA of the CDR3 is TGCAGTGCTCCACTTAGCGGGAGGGCCCTCTACGAGCAGTACTTC. Protein product: CSAPLSGRALYEQYF.

V and J are TRBV4-1 and TRBJ2-1, with TRBD1 identical over 7 bases. Germline V lookup: CDR1 MGHRA, CDR2 YSYEKL. The junction had 11 bases not matched to a gene; V was cut back by 1 base and J by 11 bases. This CDR3 is 15 amino acids long. The CDR3 protein is CASSQGISGTVQQFF. DNA of the CDR3: TGCGCCAGCAGCCAAGGAATCTCCGGGACAGTTCAGCAGTTCTTC.

This chain joins TRBV14 and TRBJ2-3; D might be TRBD1 (5 bases). The length of the CDR3 is 15 residues. CDR1 and CDR2 (germline): SGHDN, FVKESK. Trimming took off 5 bases at V and 5 bases at J, with 17 bases between the two ends. The CDR3, as DNA: TGTGCCAGCAGCGACCAGGGAATTAGGGAAGATACGCAGTATTTT. This encodes CASSDQGIREDTQYF.

This clonotype was observed a few times. This CDR3 reads CASSLTRTLSSPLHF. CDR3 nucleotides: TGTGCCAGCAGCTTAACTAGGACATTATCGTCACCCCTCCACTTT. The rearrangement joins TRBV7-2 to TRBJ1-6, with D tentatively TRBD1 (5 bases). V lost 2 bases and J lost 10, with 15 bases in between. The CDR3 covers 15 residues. Germline V gene data show CDR1 as SGHTA and CDR2 as FQGNSA.

The chain carries TRBV19 and TRBJ1-5, with unresolved D. Trimming removed 7 bases from V and 2 bases from J, with 15 bases in between. CDR1 is LNHDA and CDR2 is SQIVND in the germline V gene (reference sequence). The CDR3 has 15 residues. The CDR3 nucleotides are TGTGCCAGTACGAGTGACACCTGGGGCAATCAGCCCCAGCATTTT. Its translation: CASTSDTWGNQPQHF.

Written as DNA, the CDR3 is TGTGCCAGTAGTATATCCACCTCTGGAAACACCATATATTTT. Translating it yields CASSISTSGNTIYF. The chain combines TRBV30 with TRBJ1-3; no clear D gene. Germline V gene sequence: CDR1 GTSNPN, CDR2 SVGIG (reference sequence). Trimming pared 8 bases from V and 0 bases from J, leaving 14 bases between. This CDR3 is built from 14 residues.

Many counts were recorded for this clonotype. V gene TRBV6-2 or TRBV6-3 combines with J gene TRBJ2-1, with 8 bases matching TRBD2. The CDR3 is 16 residues long. Germline V CDR1 and CDR2: MNHEY, SVGEGT. V lost 3 bases, J lost 7 bases, and 11 bases stayed unmatched. In DNA form, the CDR3 reads TGTGCCAGCAGTTATGGCCCAGCGGGAGAGGCGAATGAGCAGTTCTTC. Its translation: CASSYGPAGEANEQFF.

Many counts were recorded for this clonotype. DNA of the CDR3: TGTGCCAGCAGCCCGACAGGGCGACACTATGGCTACACCTTC. This gives the protein CASSPTGRHYGYTF. The gene calls are TRBV11-1 and TRBJ1-2; TRBD1 agrees at 7 bases. CDR3 length: 14 residues. The germline CDR1 and CDR2 sequences are SGHAT and FQDESV (reference sequence). The V and J ends lost 5 bases and 3 bases, in that order; junction bases with no gene match: 6.

This clonotype was observed a few times. A much larger clonotype is one base distant, so this may be a read error. The chain recombines TRBV27 with TRBJ1-2, with 7 bases fitting TRBD1. This CDR3 spans 13 amino acids. V lost 3 bases, J lost 3 bases, and 1 base stayed unmatched. CDR1 MNHEY and CDR2 SMNVEV come from the germline V gene (reference sequence). The CDR3 sequence is CASSFTGDYGYTF. In DNA form, the CDR3 reads TGTGCCAGCAGTTTCACAGGGGACTATGGCTACACCTTC.

This clonotype occurred many times. The V gene is TRBV2, the J gene TRBJ1-3, with a tentative D call TRBD1 (5 bases). The germline V gene encodes CDR1 SNHLY and CDR2 FYNNEI. The CDR3 is 15 residues long. V lost 6 bases and J lost 0, with 12 bases in between. The CDR3 nucleotides read TGTGCCAGCAGGCTGACAGTAAACTCTGGAAACACCATATATTTT. It translates to CASRLTVNSGNTIYF.

This clonotype has a handful of counts. This sequence joins TRBV20-1 and TRBJ1-3; D remains ambiguous. From germline, CDR1 is DFQATT and CDR2 SNEGSKA (reference sequence). The CDR3 is 13 amino acids. Deletions cut 3 bases from V and 3 bases from J, with 9 bases between. The CDR3 loop reads CSARGFNGNTIYF. The CDR3 DNA follows: TGCAGTGCTAGGGGGTTTAATGGAAACACCATATATTTT.

V usage is TRBV9 and J usage is TRBJ1-2; maybe TRBD1 (5 bases). The germline V gene has CDR1 SGDLS and CDR2 YYNGEE. The CDR3 is 16 residues long. V was pared by 0 bases and J by 4 bases, with 16 bases between. The CDR3 sequence: CASSVGDSGALYGYTF. The DNA of the CDR3 is TGTGCCAGCAGCGTAGGCGACAGTGGGGCCCTCTATGGCTACACCTTC.

For the CDR3, the DNA is TGTGCCATCAGCGTAAACTCCGATGGAGATACGCAGTATTTT. Encoded protein: CAISVNSDGDTQYF. The J gene is TRBJ2-3, the V gene TRBV10-3; D is unclear. The V gene's germline CDR1 is ENHRY and CDR2 SYGVKD. This CDR3 is built from 14 residues. Trimming shortened V by 6 bases and J by 5 bases, and 15 bases separated the two germline ends.

J is TRBJ1-4 and V is TRBV5-1, with D uncertain. V shed 0 bases and J shed 12 bases, with 15 bases lying between them. CDR1 is SGHRS, CDR2 YFSETQ, per germline. The CDR3 length is 14 residues. In nucleotides, the CDR3 is TGCGCCAGCAGCTTGGAAGCTAATGAAAAAGAACTGTTTTTT. It encodes CASSLEANEKELFF.

Points on this clonotype: A clone one base away is much larger, so this may be a read error. V gene TRBV6-1 combines with J gene TRBJ1-5, with TRBD1 as a possible D gene (5 bases). There are 17 residues in the CDR3. Germline V lookup: CDR1 MNHNS, CDR2 SASEGT. V gave up 6 bases and J gave up 4 bases, with 22 bases separating them. CDR3 nucleotide sequence: TGTGCCAGCAGCAAGGGCCTACGGGGCGGAGTAAATCAGCCCCAGCATTTT. It codes for CASSKGLRGGVNQPQHF.

This clonotype was seen a few times. The chain employs TRBV20-1 and TRBJ2-1; D might be TRBD2 (6 bases). Trimming left V 6 bases short and J 12 bases short, with 21 bases between. CDR1 and CDR2 (germline): DFQATT, SNEGSKA (reference sequence). This CDR3 has 13 residues. CDR3 amino acids: CSAAGTQAVRQFF. CDR3 sequence (DNA): TGCAGTGCAGCCGGGACTCAAGCCGTGAGGCAGTTCTTC.

This clonotype has more than one count but fewer than ten. The V and J genes are TRBV20-1 and TRBJ1-5; TRBD1 might be the D (6 bases). The germline V gene has CDR1 DFQATT and CDR2 SNEGSKA (reference sequence). Deletions cut 6 bases from V and 5 bases from J, with 14 bases between. CDR3 length: 13 residues. This chain's CDR3 is CSAQGRWDQPQHF. CDR3 DNA: TGCAGTGCACAGGGCCGATGGGATCAGCCCCAGCATTTT.

The chain recombines TRBV28 with TRBJ2-2; perhaps TRBD1 as D (6 bases). Trimming removed 5 bases at V and 13 bases at J, with 14 bases between. Germline lookup yields CDR1 MDHEN and CDR2 SYDVKM. The CDR3 runs to 12 residues. Written as DNA, the CDR3 is TGTGCCAGCAGTACTCTCACAGGGAGGCTGTTTTTT. It translates to CASSTLTGRLFF. The entire variable domain, with the rest obtained from reference TRBV28 and TRBJ2-2, is as follows: DVKVTQSSRYLVKRTGEKVFLECVQDMDHENMFWYRQDPGLGLRLIYFSYDVKMKEKGDIPEGYSVSREKKERFSLILESASTNQTSMYLCASSTLTGRLFFGEGSRLTVL.

This clonotype was found a few times. A much larger clonotype is one base distant, so this may be a read error. The chain uses TRBV4-2 and TRBJ2-7, with a possible D match to TRBD2 (5 bases). In germline, CDR1 is LGHNA, CDR2 YNFKEQ. V was trimmed by 0 bases and J by 4 bases, leaving 13 bases between them. CDR3 length: 15 amino acids. The CDR3, as DNA: TGTGCCAGCAGCCAAGAAGAGGAGGCGCGGTACGAGCAGTACTTC. As protein: CASSQEEEARYEQYF.

This clonotype was seen repeatedly, ten times or more. The chain links TRBV6-5 to TRBJ1-1; D remains unclear. V dropped 0 bases and J dropped 2 bases, with 10 bases sitting between them. The CDR3 spans 15 residues. Germline V gene data show CDR1 as MNHEY and CDR2 as SVGAGI. The CDR3 reads CASSYSIGRNTEAFF. CDR3 coding DNA: TGTGCCAGCAGTTACTCGATTGGCAGAAACACTGAAGCTTTCTTT.